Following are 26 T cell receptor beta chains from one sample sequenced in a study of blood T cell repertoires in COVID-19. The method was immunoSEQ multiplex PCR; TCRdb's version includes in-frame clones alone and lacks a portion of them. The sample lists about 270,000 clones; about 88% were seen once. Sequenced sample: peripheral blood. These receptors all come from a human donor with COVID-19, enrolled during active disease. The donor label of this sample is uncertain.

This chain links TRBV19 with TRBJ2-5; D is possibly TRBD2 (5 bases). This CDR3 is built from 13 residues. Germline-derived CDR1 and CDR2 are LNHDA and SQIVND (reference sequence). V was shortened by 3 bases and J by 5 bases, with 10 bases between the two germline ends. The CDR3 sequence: CASSISREETQYF. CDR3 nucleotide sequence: TGTGCCAGTAGTATTAGTAGGGAGGAGACCCAGTACTTC.

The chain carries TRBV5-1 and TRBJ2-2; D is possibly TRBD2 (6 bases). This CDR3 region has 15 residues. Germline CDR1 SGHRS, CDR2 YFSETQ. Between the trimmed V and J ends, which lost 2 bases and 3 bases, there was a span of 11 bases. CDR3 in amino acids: CASSFSGEYTGELFF. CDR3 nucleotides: TGCGCCAGCAGCTTTTCGGGAGAGTACACCGGGGAGCTGTTTTTT. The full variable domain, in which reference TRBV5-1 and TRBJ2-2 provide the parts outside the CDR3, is KAGVTQTPRYLIKTRGQQVTLSCSPISGHRSVSWYQQTPGQGLQFLFEYFSETQRNKGNFPGRFSGRQFSNSRSEMNVSTLELGDSALYLCASSFSGEYTGELFFGEGSRLTVL.

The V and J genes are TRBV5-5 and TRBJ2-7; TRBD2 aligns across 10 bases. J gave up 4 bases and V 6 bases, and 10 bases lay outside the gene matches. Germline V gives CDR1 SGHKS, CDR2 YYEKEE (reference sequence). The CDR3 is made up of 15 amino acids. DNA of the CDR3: TGTGCCAGCATCCCTCCGCTAGCGGGAGCTTACGAGCAGTACTTC. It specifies CASIPPLAGAYEQYF.

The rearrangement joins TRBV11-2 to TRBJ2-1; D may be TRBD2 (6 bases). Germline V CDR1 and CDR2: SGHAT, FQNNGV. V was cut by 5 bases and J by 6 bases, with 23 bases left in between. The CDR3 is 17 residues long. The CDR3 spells CASSPNLGTPVLNEQFF. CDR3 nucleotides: TGTGCCAGCAGCCCTAATCTCGGGACTCCAGTTCTCAATGAGCAGTTCTTC. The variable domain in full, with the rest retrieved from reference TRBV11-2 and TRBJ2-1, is EAGVAQSPRYKIIEKRQSVAFWCNPISGHATLYWYQQILGQGPKLLIQFQNNGVVDDSQLPKDRFSAERLKGVDSTLKIQPAKLEDSAVYLCASSPNLGTPVLNEQFFGPGTRLTVL.

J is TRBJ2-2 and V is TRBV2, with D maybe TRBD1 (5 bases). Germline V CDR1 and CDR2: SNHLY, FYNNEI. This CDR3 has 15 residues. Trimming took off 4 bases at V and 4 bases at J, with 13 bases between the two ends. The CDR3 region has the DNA TGTGCCAGCAGTGTGCAGGCCAGGGCCACCGGGGAGCTGTTTTTT. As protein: CASSVQARATGELFF.

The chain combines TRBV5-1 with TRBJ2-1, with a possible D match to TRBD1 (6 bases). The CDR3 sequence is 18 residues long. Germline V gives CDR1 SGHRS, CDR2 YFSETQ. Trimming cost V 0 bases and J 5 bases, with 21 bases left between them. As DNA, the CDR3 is TGCGCCAGCAGCTTGGGGATAATCAGCGGAGCAGGGGACAATGAGCAGTTCTTC. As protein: CASSLGIISGAGDNEQFF. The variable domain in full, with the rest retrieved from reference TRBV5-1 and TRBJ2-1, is KAGVTQTPRYLIKTRGQQVTLSCSPISGHRSVSWYQQTPGQGLQFLFEYFSETQRNKGNFPGRFSGRQFSNSRSEMNVSTLELGDSALYLCASSLGIISGAGDNEQFFGPGTRLTVL.

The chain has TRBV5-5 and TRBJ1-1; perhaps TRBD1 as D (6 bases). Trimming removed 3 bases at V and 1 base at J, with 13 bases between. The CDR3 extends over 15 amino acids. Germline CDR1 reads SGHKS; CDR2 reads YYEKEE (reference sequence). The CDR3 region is CASSWATGENTEAFF. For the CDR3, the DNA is TGTGCCAGCAGCTGGGCGACAGGCGAGAACACTGAAGCTTTCTTT.

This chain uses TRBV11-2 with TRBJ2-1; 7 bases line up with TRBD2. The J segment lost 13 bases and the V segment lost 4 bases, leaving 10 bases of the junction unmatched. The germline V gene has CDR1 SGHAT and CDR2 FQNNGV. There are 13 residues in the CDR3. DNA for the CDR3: TGTGCCAGCAGCTCCGTACTAGCGTTTTCTCAGTTCTTC. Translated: CASSSVLAFSQFF. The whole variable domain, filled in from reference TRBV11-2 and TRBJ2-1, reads EAGVAQSPRYKIIEKRQSVAFWCNPISGHATLYWYQQILGQGPKLLIQFQNNGVVDDSQLPKDRFSAERLKGVDSTLKIQPAKLEDSAVYLCASSSVLAFSQFFGPGTRLTVL.

DNA for the CDR3: TGTGCCAGCAGTACAGGGACTAATAATTCACCCCTCCACTTT. Translating it yields CASSTGTNNSPLHF. This rearrangement joins TRBV28 to TRBJ1-6, with D possibly TRBD1 on 6 matching bases. V lost 5 bases to trimming and J lost 5 bases, with 10 bases between them. The CDR3 covers 14 residues. CDR1 is MDHEN and CDR2 is SYDVKM in the germline V gene.

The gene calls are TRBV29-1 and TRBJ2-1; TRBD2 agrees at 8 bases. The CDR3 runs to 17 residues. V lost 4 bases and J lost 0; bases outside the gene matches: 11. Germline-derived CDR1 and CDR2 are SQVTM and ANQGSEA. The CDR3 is CSVGYLAGFSSYNEQFF. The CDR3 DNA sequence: TGCAGCGTTGGATACTTAGCGGGGTTTAGCTCCTACAATGAGCAGTTCTTC.

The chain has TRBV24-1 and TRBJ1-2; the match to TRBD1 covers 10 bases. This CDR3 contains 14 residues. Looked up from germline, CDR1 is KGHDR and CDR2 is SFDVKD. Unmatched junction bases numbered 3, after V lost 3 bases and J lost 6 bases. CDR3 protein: CATSDPGTGDGYTF. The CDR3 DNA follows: TGTGCCACCAGTGATCCCGGGACAGGGGATGGCTACACCTTC.

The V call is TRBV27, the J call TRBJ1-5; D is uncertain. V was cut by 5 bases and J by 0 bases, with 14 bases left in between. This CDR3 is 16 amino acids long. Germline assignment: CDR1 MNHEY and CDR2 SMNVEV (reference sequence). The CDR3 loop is CASSPLSGYSNQPQHF. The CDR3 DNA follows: TGTGCCAGCAGTCCCCTTTCGGGTTATAGCAATCAGCCCCAGCATTTT.

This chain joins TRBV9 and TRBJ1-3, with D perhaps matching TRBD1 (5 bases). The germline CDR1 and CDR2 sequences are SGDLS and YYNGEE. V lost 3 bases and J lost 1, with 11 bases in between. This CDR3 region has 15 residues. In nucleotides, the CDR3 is TGTGCCAGCAGCGGAGGGACTCCGTCTGGAAACACCATATATTTT. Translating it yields CASSGGTPSGNTIYF.

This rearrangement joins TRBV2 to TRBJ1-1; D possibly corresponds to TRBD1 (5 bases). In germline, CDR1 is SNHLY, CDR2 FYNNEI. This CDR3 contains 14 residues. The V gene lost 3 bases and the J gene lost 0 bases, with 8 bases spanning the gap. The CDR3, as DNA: TGTGCCAGCAGTGACGACAGTCTGAACACTGAAGCTTTCTTT. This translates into CASSDDSLNTEAFF.

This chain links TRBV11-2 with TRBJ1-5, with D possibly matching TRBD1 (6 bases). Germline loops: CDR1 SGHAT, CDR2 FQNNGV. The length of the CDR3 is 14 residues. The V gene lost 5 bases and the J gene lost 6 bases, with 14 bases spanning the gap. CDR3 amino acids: CASSLNRASQPQHF. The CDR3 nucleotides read TGTGCCAGCAGCCTAAACAGGGCAAGTCAGCCCCAGCATTTT.

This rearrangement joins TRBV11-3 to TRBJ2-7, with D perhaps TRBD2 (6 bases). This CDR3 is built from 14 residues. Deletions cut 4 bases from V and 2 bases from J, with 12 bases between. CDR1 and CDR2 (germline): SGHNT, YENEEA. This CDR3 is CASSSGGTAYEQYF. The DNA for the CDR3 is TGTGCCAGCAGCTCCGGCGGGACGGCCTACGAGCAGTACTTC.

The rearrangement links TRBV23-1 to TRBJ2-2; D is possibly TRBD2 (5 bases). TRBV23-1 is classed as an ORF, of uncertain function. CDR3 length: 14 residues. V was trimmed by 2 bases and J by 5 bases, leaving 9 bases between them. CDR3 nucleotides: TGCGCCAGCAGTCAAAGTTCGGGAACCGGGGAGCTGTTTTTT. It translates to CASSQSSGTGELFF.

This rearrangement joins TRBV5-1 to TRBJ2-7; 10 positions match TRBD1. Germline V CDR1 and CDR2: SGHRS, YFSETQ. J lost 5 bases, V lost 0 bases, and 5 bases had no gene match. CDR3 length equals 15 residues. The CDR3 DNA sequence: TGCGCCAGCAGCTTGGGGGACAGGGGTTTCGACGAGCAGTACTTC. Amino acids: CASSLGDRGFDEQYF.

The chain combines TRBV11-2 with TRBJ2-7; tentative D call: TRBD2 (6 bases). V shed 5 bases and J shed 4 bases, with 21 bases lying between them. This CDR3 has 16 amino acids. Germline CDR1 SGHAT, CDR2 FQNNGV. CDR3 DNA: TGTGCCAGCAGCCCTCTAAATGTTGGAGGGCCTTACGAGCAGTACTTC. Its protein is CASSPLNVGGPYEQYF.

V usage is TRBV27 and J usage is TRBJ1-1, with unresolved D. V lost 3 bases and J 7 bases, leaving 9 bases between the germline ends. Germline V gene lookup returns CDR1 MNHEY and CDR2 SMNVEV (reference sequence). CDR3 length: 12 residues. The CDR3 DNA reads TGTGCCAGCAGTTTGTTAGAGGGTGAAGCTTTCTTT. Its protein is CASSLLEGEAFF.

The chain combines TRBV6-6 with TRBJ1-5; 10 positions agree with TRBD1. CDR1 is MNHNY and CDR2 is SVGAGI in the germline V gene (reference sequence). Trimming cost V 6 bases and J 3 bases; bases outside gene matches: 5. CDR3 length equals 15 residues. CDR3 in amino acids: CASRGTGANNQPQHF. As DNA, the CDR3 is TGTGCCAGCAGAGGGACAGGGGCTAACAATCAGCCCCAGCATTTT.

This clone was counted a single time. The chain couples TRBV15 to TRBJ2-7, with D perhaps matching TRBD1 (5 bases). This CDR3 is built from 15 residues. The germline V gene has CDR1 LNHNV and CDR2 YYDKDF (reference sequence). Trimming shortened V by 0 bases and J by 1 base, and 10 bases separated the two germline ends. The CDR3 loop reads CATSRDRGRSYEQYF. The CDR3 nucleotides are TGTGCCACCAGCAGAGATAGGGGCCGGTCCTACGAGCAGTACTTC. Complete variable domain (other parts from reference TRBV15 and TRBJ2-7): DAMVIQNPRYQVTQFGKPVTLSCSQTLNHNVMYWYQQKSSQAPKLLFHYYDKDFNNEADTPDNFQSRRPNTSFCFLDIRSPGLGDTAMYLCATSRDRGRSYEQYFGPGTRLTVT.

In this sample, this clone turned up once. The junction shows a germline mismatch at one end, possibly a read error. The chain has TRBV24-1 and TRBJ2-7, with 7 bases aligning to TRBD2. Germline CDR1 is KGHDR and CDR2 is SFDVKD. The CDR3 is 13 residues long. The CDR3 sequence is CATSGGSGSGVNF. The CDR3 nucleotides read TGTGCCACCAGCGGCGGGAGCGGGTCCGGCGTCAACTTC.

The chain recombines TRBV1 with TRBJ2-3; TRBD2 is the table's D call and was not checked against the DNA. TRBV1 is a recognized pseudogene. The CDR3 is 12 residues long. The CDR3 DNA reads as TGCACCAGCAGCGGGAGAGGAGATACGCAGTATTTT. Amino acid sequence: CTSSGRGDTQYF.

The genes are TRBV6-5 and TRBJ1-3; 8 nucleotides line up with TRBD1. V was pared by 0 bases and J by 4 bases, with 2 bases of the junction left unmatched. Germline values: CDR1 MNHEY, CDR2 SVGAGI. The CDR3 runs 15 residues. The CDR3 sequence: CASSYSDREGNTIYF. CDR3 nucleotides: TGTGCCAGCAGTTACTCGGACAGGGAAGGAAACACCATATATTTT.

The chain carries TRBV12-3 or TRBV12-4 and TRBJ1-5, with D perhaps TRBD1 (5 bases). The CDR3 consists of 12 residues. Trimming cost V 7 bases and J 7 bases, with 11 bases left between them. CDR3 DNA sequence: TGTGCCAGCACCACTTGGGGCCAGCCCCAGCATTTT. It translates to CASTTWGQPQHF.